Listed below are T cell receptor beta chains from one sample, sequenced in a study of cytomegalovirus exposure and HLA in healthy donors. Assay: immunoSEQ multiplex PCR; the TCRdb copy retains only in-frame clones and omits some. The table shows a few hundred thousand clones, with about 80% occurring only once. Material for sequencing was PBMCs. These receptors were collected from a girl aged 2-10 years in good health and CMV-seronegative. The CDR3 runs from the conserved cysteine through the conserved F or W. D genes are given only for firm matches. Only some rows state a clone size, as once, few, many or a class for expanded clones.

CDR3nt: TGTGCCAGCAGCACGCGGGACAGAGGAATTTATTCTGGTGAGCAGTTCTTC
CDR3aa: CASSTRDRGIYSGEQFF
abundance: -
j_gene: TRBJ2-1
v_gene: TRBV7-9
d_gene: -

CDR3nt: TGTGCCAGCTCCCCCCTACGTGACAGGGGGCCGTGGGAGACCCAGTACTTC
CDR3aa: CASSPLRDRGPWETQYF
abundance: -
j_gene: TRBJ2-5
v_gene: TRBV18
d_gene: TRBD1

CDR3nt: TGTGCCACCAGCAGAGATCAGGGTCGCAATCAGCCCCAGCATTTT
CDR3aa: CATSRDQGRNQPQHF
abundance: -
j_gene: TRBJ1-5
v_gene: TRBV15
d_gene: -

CDR3nt: TGTGCCAGCAGCTTAATCGGACTAGCCCACACAGATACGCAGTATTTT
CDR3aa: CASSLIGLAHTDTQYF
abundance: -
j_gene: TRBJ2-3
v_gene: TRBV7-9
d_gene: TRBD2

CDR3nt: TGTGCCAGCAGCTTAGATAGGCGCGGCGTGAACACCGGGGAGCTGTTTTTT
CDR3aa: CASSLDRRGVNTGELFF
abundance: once
j_gene: TRBJ2-2
v_gene: TRBV11-2
d_gene: -

CDR3nt: TGTGCCAGCAGCCCCGGTGACAGGGTTACCGGGGAGCTGTTTTTT
CDR3aa: CASSPGDRVTGELFF
abundance: -
j_gene: TRBJ2-2
v_gene: TRBV28
d_gene: TRBD1

CDR3nt: TGTGCCAGCAGTTTGCCTAGCAGGATGCAAGAGACCCAGTACTTC
CDR3aa: CASSLPSRMQETQYF
abundance: -
j_gene: TRBJ2-5
v_gene: TRBV28
d_gene: -

CDR3nt: TGTGCCAGCAGTGAATCACAGGGGGATGGCTACACCTTC
CDR3aa: CASSESQGDGYTF
abundance: -
j_gene: TRBJ1-2
v_gene: TRBV6-1
d_gene: TRBD1

CDR3nt: TGTGCCAGCAGTTATGCATCGGGGGACAGCACTGAAGCTTTCTTT
CDR3aa: CASSYASGDSTEAFF
abundance: once
j_gene: TRBJ1-1
v_gene: TRBV6-5
d_gene: TRBD1

CDR3nt: TGTGCCAGCAGCCCCGGACTAGCGGGAAGCCAAGAGACCCAGTACTTC
CDR3aa: CASSPGLAGSQETQYF
abundance: -
j_gene: TRBJ2-5
v_gene: TRBV11-2
d_gene: TRBD2

CDR3nt: TGTGCCAGCAGTGAACCCTGGACTAGCGGGAGGGTCCGTGAGCAGTTCTTC
CDR3aa: CASSEPWTSGRVREQFF
abundance: -
j_gene: TRBJ2-1
v_gene: TRBV25-1
d_gene: TRBD2

CDR3nt: TGTGCCACCAGCAGCCGGGGACTAGCGGGGTTGGAGCAGTTCTTC
CDR3aa: CATSSRGLAGLEQFF
abundance: -
j_gene: TRBJ2-1
v_gene: TRBV15
d_gene: TRBD2

CDR3nt: TGTGCCAGCAGTTTAGTCAGGACAGGATTAGACGAGCAGTACTTC
CDR3aa: CASSLVRTGLDEQYF
abundance: -
j_gene: TRBJ2-7
v_gene: TRBV28
d_gene: TRBD1

CDR3nt: TGTGCCAGTCCAGCGGGGGTGGGAGAGACCCAGTACTTC
CDR3aa: CASPAGVGETQYF
abundance: -
j_gene: TRBJ2-5
v_gene: TRBV5-4
d_gene: TRBD2

CDR3nt: TGTGCCATCAGAAGACAGGACTATGGCTACACCTTC
CDR3aa: CAIRRQDYGYTF
abundance: once
j_gene: TRBJ1-2
v_gene: TRBV10-3
d_gene: -

CDR3nt: TGTGCCAGCAGCTTAGCGCGAGGGACAGGTGAAGAGACCCAGTACTTC
CDR3aa: CASSLARGTGEETQYF
abundance: -
j_gene: TRBJ2-5
v_gene: TRBV7-9
d_gene: TRBD1

CDR3nt: TGTGCCAGCTCACCAGGGGTCAGGGCTGAAGCTTTCTTT
CDR3aa: CASSPGVRAEAFF
abundance: -
j_gene: TRBJ1-1
v_gene: TRBV18
d_gene: -

CDR3nt: TGCGCCAGCAGCCAAGACTCTAGCGGGAGGGCCGACGAGCAGTACTTC
CDR3aa: CASSQDSSGRADEQYF
abundance: -
j_gene: TRBJ2-7
v_gene: TRBV4-1
d_gene: TRBD2

CDR3nt: TGTGCCATCAGCCCCGGACAGGGAATGTATGGCTACACCTTC
CDR3aa: CAISPGQGMYGYTF
abundance: -
j_gene: TRBJ1-2
v_gene: TRBV10-3
d_gene: TRBD1

CDR3nt: TGTGCCAGCAGCGTAGGGACAGGGAGGTACGAGCAGTACTTC
CDR3aa: CASSVGTGRYEQYF
abundance: -
j_gene: TRBJ2-7
v_gene: TRBV7-2
d_gene: TRBD1

CDR3nt: TGTGCCACGCAGGGGCGGTTCACCGGGGAGCTGTTTTTT
CDR3aa: CATQGRFTGELFF
abundance: -
j_gene: TRBJ2-2
v_gene: TRBV19
d_gene: -

CDR3nt: TGTGCCAGCAGTGAAGCGGCGGGGAAAACATGGGGCAATGAGCAGTTCTTC
CDR3aa: CASSEAAGKTWGNEQFF
abundance: -
j_gene: TRBJ2-1
v_gene: TRBV6-1
d_gene: -

CDR3nt: TGTGCCAGCAGCCCGTGGGGACCGACAGGGACATCCTATAATTCACCCCTCCACTTT
CDR3aa: CASSPWGPTGTSYNSPLHF
abundance: -
j_gene: TRBJ1-6
v_gene: TRBV5-5
d_gene: TRBD1

CDR3nt: TGTGCCAGCAGTGAATGGGATTGGTCAGGGGACAACACAGATACGCAGTATTTT
CDR3aa: CASSEWDWSGDNTDTQYF
abundance: -
j_gene: TRBJ2-3
v_gene: TRBV2
d_gene: -

CDR3nt: TGTGCCAGCAGGACAGGGGGGCGTGATACGCAGTATTTT
CDR3aa: CASRTGGRDTQYF
abundance: -
j_gene: TRBJ2-3
v_gene: TRBV21-1
d_gene: -

CDR3nt: TGTGCCAGCTCACTGGGACAGGAAACTACCGGGGAGCTGTTTTTT
CDR3aa: CASSLGQETTGELFF
abundance: -
j_gene: TRBJ2-2
v_gene: TRBV18
d_gene: TRBD1

CDR3nt: TGTGCCAGCAGCTTAAACAGACCCCCCGATACGCAGTATTTT
CDR3aa: CASSLNRPPDTQYF
abundance: -
j_gene: TRBJ2-3
v_gene: TRBV7-3
d_gene: -

CDR3nt: TGTGCCAGCAGCCCACCGGACAGGGGTCCAGGCATTCAGTACTTC
CDR3aa: CASSPPDRGPGIQYF
abundance: once
j_gene: TRBJ2-4
v_gene: TRBV5-6
d_gene: TRBD1

CDR3nt: TGTGCCAGCAGCTTAGGGACACCTCCTCAGGCTTTCTTT
CDR3aa: CASSLGTPPQAFF
abundance: -
j_gene: TRBJ1-1
v_gene: TRBV5-5
d_gene: -

CDR3nt: TGTGCCAGCTCACCACGGTTAGATCTGCAAGAGACCCAGTACTTC
CDR3aa: CASSPRLDLQETQYF
abundance: -
j_gene: TRBJ2-5
v_gene: TRBV18
d_gene: -

CDR3nt: TGTGCCAGCATCCTTTGGGACTCCCAGAATGAGCAGTTCTTC
CDR3aa: CASILWDSQNEQFF
abundance: -
j_gene: TRBJ2-1
v_gene: TRBV2
d_gene: -

CDR3nt: TGTGCCAGCAGCCCCCGGGGGAGGACAGGCCTCGAGCAGTACTTC
CDR3aa: CASSPRGRTGLEQYF
abundance: -
j_gene: TRBJ2-7
v_gene: TRBV9
d_gene: -

CDR3nt: TGTGCCAGCAGTATACAGGGGGAACTCTCCTATGGCTACACCTTC
CDR3aa: CASSIQGELSYGYTF
abundance: -
j_gene: TRBJ1-2
v_gene: TRBV6-5
d_gene: TRBD1

CDR3nt: TGTGCCAGCAGTTTATACGGAGACTCTGGGGCCAACGTCCTGACTTTC
CDR3aa: CASSLYGDSGANVLTF
abundance: few
j_gene: TRBJ2-6
v_gene: TRBV27
d_gene: -

CDR3nt: TGTGCTAGTGGTTTGGTAAAATGGGGCTTAGGTGAGCAGTTCTTC
CDR3aa: CASGLVKWGLGEQFF
abundance: -
j_gene: TRBJ2-1
v_gene: TRBV12-5
d_gene: -

CDR3nt: TGTGCCAGCAGACAGGACAGGGACACTGAAGCTTTCTTT
CDR3aa: CASRQDRDTEAFF
abundance: -
j_gene: TRBJ1-1
v_gene: TRBV6-1
d_gene: TRBD1

CDR3nt: TGTGCCAGCAGTTACTCGACAGGGCAAGAGACCCAGTACTTC
CDR3aa: CASSYSTGQETQYF
abundance: once
j_gene: TRBJ2-5
v_gene: TRBV6-6
d_gene: TRBD1

CDR3nt: TGTGCCATCAACGACAATTTGAACACTGAAGCTTTCTTT
CDR3aa: CAINDNLNTEAFF
abundance: -
j_gene: TRBJ1-1
v_gene: TRBV10-3
d_gene: -

CDR3nt: TGCGCCAGCCCTAAGGGGGAAGGGGAGACCCAGTACTTC
CDR3aa: CASPKGEGETQYF
abundance: -
j_gene: TRBJ2-5
v_gene: TRBV23-1
d_gene: -

CDR3nt: TGCGCCAGCAGCGAGACAGATTACAATGAGCAGTTCTTC
CDR3aa: CASSETDYNEQFF
abundance: -
j_gene: TRBJ2-1
v_gene: TRBV5-1
d_gene: -

CDR3nt: TGCGCCAGCAGCTTGGCATTCTCTGGAAACACCATATATTTT
CDR3aa: CASSLAFSGNTIYF
abundance: -
j_gene: TRBJ1-3
v_gene: TRBV5-1
d_gene: -

CDR3nt: TGTGCCACCGAAAATGGGCTTTACGAGCAGTACTTC
CDR3aa: CATENGLYEQYF
abundance: -
j_gene: TRBJ2-7
v_gene: TRBV6-5
d_gene: -

CDR3nt: TGTGCCAGCAGCTTAGACACTAACTATGGCTACACCTTC
CDR3aa: CASSLDTNYGYTF
abundance: -
j_gene: TRBJ1-2
v_gene: TRBV11-2
d_gene: -

CDR3nt: TGTGCCACCAGCAGAGAGTTGGCGGGGCAGCCCCAGCATTTT
CDR3aa: CATSRELAGQPQHF
abundance: -
j_gene: TRBJ1-5
v_gene: TRBV15
d_gene: -

CDR3nt: TGTGCCAGCAGCTTCGGGGGACAGGGTTATTCACCCCTCCACTTT
CDR3aa: CASSFGGQGYSPLHF
abundance: -
j_gene: TRBJ1-6
v_gene: TRBV5-6
d_gene: TRBD1

CDR3nt: TGCGCCAGCAGCCAAGCCTGGGGGGACAGCTTCTATGGCTACACCTTC
CDR3aa: CASSQAWGDSFYGYTF
abundance: -
j_gene: TRBJ1-2
v_gene: TRBV4-1
d_gene: TRBD1

CDR3nt: TGTGCCAGCAGTCCGCGACAGTCCTATAATTCACCCCTCCACTTT
CDR3aa: CASSPRQSYNSPLHF
abundance: -
j_gene: TRBJ1-6
v_gene: TRBV11-2
d_gene: -

CDR3nt: TGCGCCAGCAGCCAAGTTTTTTTGGGGCATGGCTACACCTTC
CDR3aa: CASSQVFLGHGYTF
abundance: -
j_gene: TRBJ1-2
v_gene: TRBV4-1
d_gene: -

CDR3nt: TGTGCCAGCAGTTTGGAAGGGAGTCCCAGCTCTGGGGCCAACGTCCTGACTTTC
CDR3aa: CASSLEGSPSSGANVLTF
abundance: -
j_gene: TRBJ2-6
v_gene: TRBV28
d_gene: -

CDR3nt: TGTGCCAGCAGCTTGGTAGAAACAGGATCCGAAGCTTTCTTT
CDR3aa: CASSLVETGSEAFF
abundance: -
j_gene: TRBJ1-1
v_gene: TRBV5-4
d_gene: -

CDR3nt: TGTTCCAGCAGCTTAGGCGGGGGGACCAACTATGGCTACACCTTC
CDR3aa: CSSSLGGGTNYGYTF
abundance: -
j_gene: TRBJ1-2
v_gene: TRBV7-9
d_gene: -

CDR3nt: TGTGCCAGCAGTTACCCTGGGACTTATGGCTACACCTTC
CDR3aa: CASSYPGTYGYTF
abundance: -
j_gene: TRBJ1-2
v_gene: TRBV6-5
d_gene: -

CDR3nt: TGCAGCGTTGAAGGACGGCGGGGGTCCAAAAACATTCAGTACTTC
CDR3aa: CSVEGRRGSKNIQYF
abundance: -
j_gene: TRBJ2-4
v_gene: TRBV29-1
d_gene: TRBD2

CDR3nt: TGTGCCAGCAGTTTATGGGCCGCGGGCTGGGGGCCTTACAATGAGCAGTTCTTC
CDR3aa: CASSLWAAGWGPYNEQFF
abundance: -
j_gene: TRBJ2-1
v_gene: TRBV27
d_gene: -

CDR3nt: TGCGCCAGCAGTCAGACTCAAGAGACCCAGTACTTC
CDR3aa: CASSQTQETQYF
abundance: -
j_gene: TRBJ2-5
v_gene: TRBV23-1
d_gene: -

CDR3nt: TGTGCAAGTCGCCCGTCCCGGGTTGAGATGAACACTGAAGCTTTCTTT
CDR3aa: CASRPSRVEMNTEAFF
abundance: -
j_gene: TRBJ1-1
v_gene: TRBV12-2
d_gene: -

CDR3nt: TGTGCCACCAGAGGGGGCCTCCGTCCGGATACGCAGTATTTT
CDR3aa: CATRGGLRPDTQYF
abundance: -
j_gene: TRBJ2-3
v_gene: TRBV15
d_gene: TRBD1

CDR3nt: TGTGCCAGCAGCTTAGGCCTTTGGGGGGGTGTAGAGGATACGCAGTATTTT
CDR3aa: CASSLGLWGGVEDTQYF
abundance: -
j_gene: TRBJ2-3
v_gene: TRBV11-2
d_gene: TRBD2

CDR3nt: TGTGCCACCAATACTCCCAGGGTCCCCAATTCACCCCTCCACTTT
CDR3aa: CATNTPRVPNSPLHF
abundance: few
j_gene: TRBJ1-6
v_gene: TRBV6-5
d_gene: -